This is a list of T cell receptor beta chains from one sample in a study of cytomegalovirus exposure and HLA in healthy donors. The data were produced by immunoSEQ multiplex PCR, yet TCRdb's version contains in-frame clones alone and is incomplete. The data contain 95,000 to 150,000 clones, roughly nine tenths of them singletons. Input material: PBMCs. The receptor source for this set is a woman aged 18-35 years in good health and CMV-seronegative. Both conserved end residues are part of each CDR3. D genes are given only for firm matches. The size of a clone is reported for some rows only, either as once, few or many, or as a class for expanded clones.

TRBV28	NA	TRBJ1-5	once	TGTGCCAGCAGTTTTAGCCGAAATCAGCCCCAGCATTTT	CASSFSRNQPQHF
TRBV7-6	NA	TRBJ2-1	NA	TGTGCCAGCAGCCCGCTAGAGGTCAATGAGCAGTTCTTC	CASSPLEVNEQFF
TRBV27	TRBD1	TRBJ1-2	NA	TGTGCCAGCAGTCTTGCAGGGGGCGATTATGGCTACACCTTC	CASSLAGGDYGYTF
TRBV6-1	TRBD2	TRBJ2-1	NA	TGTGCCAGCAGTGCCCCGCTAGCGGGAGCTTACAATGAGCAGTTCTTC	CASSAPLAGAYNEQFF
TRBV5-3	NA	TRBJ1-6	NA	TGTGCCAGAAGCTTGTTCCGCTTTGCAGCGACCCGATATAATTCACCCCTCCACTTT	CARSLFRFAATRYNSPLHF
TRBV9	NA	TRBJ1-4	once	TGTGCCAGCAGTACCTTGGAGGGACGGAAAAATGAAAAACTGTTTTTT	CASSTLEGRKNEKLFF
TRBV5-6	TRBD2	TRBJ2-1	NA	TGTGCCAGCAGCCGCGTTCTTAGCGGGGGGATAGGAGAGGGTGAGCAGTTCTTC	CASSRVLSGGIGEGEQFF
TRBV11-2	TRBD1	TRBJ1-2	few	TGTGCCAGCAGCTCGACGGACAGGCCCTATGGCTACACCTTC	CASSSTDRPYGYTF
TRBV6-6	NA	TRBJ2-3	NA	TGTGCCAGCAGTTACGGGAGACTCGCACTCACAGATACGCAGTATTTT	CASSYGRLALTDTQYF
TRBV5-4	NA	TRBJ2-7	once	TGTGCCAGCAGCTCTACTTTCGGCGGGGCAGGCGAGCAGTACTTC	CASSSTFGGAGEQYF
TRBV7-8	TRBD2	TRBJ2-5	NA	TGTGCCAGCAGCTTAGCGACTGCGGGGGGAAAGACCCAGTACTTC	CASSLATAGGKTQYF
TRBV5-1	TRBD1	TRBJ2-3	NA	TGCGCCAGCAGCTCTCGGACAGGGGCCTACACAGATACGCAGTATTTT	CASSSRTGAYTDTQYF
TRBV30	TRBD2	TRBJ2-1	NA	TGTGCCTGGAGCCTAGCGGGGGGGACTGAGCAGTTCTTC	CAWSLAGGTEQFF
TRBV6-5	TRBD1	TRBJ1-6	few	TGTGCCAGCAGCCGCGGACAGGGGGCCTCACCCCTCCACTTT	CASSRGQGASPLHF